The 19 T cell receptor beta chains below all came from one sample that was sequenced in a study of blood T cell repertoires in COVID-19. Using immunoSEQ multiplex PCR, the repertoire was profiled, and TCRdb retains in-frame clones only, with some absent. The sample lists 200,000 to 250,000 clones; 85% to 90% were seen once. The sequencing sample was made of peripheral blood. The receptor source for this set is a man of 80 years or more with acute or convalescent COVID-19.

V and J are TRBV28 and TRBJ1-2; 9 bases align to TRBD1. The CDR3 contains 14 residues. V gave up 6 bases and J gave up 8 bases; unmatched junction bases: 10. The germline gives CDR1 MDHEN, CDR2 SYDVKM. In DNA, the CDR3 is TGTGCCAGCAGCTCCGGGACAGGGCTTTTGGGCTACACCTTC. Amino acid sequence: CASSSGTGLLGYTF.

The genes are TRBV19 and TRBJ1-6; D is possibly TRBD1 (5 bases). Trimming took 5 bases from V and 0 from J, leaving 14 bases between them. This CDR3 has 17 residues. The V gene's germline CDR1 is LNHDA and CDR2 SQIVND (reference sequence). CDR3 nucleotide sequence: TGTGCCAGTAGTTCCCAGGGAACCCTCTCCTATAATTCACCCCTCCACTTT. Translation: CASSSQGTLSYNSPLHF.

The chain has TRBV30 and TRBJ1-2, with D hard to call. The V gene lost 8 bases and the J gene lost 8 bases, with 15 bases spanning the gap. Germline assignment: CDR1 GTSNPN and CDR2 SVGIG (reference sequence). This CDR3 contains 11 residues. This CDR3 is CALVHLRGYTF. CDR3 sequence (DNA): TGTGCCCTAGTACACCTAAGGGGCTACACCTTC.

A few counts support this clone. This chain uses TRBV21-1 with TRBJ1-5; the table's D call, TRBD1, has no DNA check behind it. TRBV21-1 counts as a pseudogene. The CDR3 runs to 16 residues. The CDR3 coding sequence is TGTGCCAGCAGCCCGAGGACAGGGGACGAAAATCAGCCCCAGCATTTT. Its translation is CASSPRTGDENQPQHF.

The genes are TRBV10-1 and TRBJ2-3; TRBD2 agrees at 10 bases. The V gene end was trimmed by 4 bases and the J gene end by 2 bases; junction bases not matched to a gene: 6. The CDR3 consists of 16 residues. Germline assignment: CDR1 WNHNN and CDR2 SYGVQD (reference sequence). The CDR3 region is CASSGGLAGVTDTQYF. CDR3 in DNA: TGCGCCAGCAGTGGCGGGCTAGCGGGAGTCACAGATACGCAGTATTTT.

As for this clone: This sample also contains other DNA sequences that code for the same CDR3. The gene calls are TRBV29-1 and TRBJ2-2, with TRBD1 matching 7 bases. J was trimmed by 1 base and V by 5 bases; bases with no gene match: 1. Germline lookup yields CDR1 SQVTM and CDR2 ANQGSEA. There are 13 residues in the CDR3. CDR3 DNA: TGCAGCGTTCGGACAGGGAACACCGGGGAGCTGTTTTTT. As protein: CSVRTGNTGELFF.

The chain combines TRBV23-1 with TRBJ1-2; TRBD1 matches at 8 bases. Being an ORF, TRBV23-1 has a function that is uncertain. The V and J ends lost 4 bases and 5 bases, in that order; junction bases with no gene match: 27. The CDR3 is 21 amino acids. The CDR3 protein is CASSRSPLGTGPYTFLYGYTF. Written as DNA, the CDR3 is TGCGCCAGCAGTCGAAGTCCCCTGGGGACAGGTCCATACACCTTCTTATATGGCTACACCTTC.

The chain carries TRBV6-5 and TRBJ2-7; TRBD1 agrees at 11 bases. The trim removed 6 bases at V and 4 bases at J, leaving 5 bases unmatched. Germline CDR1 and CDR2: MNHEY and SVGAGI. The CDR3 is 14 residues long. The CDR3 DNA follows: TGTGCCAGCAGGGACAGGGGGCGGTTGTACGAGCAGTACTTC. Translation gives CASRDRGRLYEQYF.

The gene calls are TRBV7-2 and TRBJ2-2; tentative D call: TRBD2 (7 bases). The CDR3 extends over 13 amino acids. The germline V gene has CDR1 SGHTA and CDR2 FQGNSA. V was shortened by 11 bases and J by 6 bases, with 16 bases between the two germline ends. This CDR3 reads CAGGGQAAGELFF. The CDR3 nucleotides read TGTGCCGGGGGGGGGCAGGCGGCCGGGGAGCTGTTTTTT.

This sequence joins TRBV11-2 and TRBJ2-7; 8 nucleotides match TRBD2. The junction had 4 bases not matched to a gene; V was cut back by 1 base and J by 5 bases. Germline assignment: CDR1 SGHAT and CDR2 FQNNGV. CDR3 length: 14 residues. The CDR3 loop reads CASSLAGGTHEQYF. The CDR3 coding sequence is TGTGCCAGCAGCTTAGCGGGAGGGACCCACGAGCAGTACTTC.

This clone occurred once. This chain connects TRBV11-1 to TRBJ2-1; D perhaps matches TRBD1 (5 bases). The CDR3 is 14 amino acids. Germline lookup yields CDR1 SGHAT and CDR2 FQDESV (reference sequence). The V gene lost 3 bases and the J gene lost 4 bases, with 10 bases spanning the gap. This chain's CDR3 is CASSFEQVYNEQFF. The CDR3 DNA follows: TGTGCCAGCAGCTTCGAACAGGTTTACAATGAGCAGTTCTTC. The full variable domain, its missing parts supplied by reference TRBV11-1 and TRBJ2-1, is EAEVAQSPRYKITEKSQAVAFWCDPISGHATLYWYRQILGQGPELLVQFQDESVVDDSQLPKDRFSAERLKGVDSTLKIQPAELGDSAMYLCASSFEQVYNEQFFGPGTRLTVL.

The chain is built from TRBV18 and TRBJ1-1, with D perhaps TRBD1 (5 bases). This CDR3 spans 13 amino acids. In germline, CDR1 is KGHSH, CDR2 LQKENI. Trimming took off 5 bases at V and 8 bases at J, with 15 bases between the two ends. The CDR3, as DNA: TGTGCCAGCTCAATCCCAGGGATATACGAAGCTTTCTTT. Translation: CASSIPGIYEAFF.

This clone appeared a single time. The CDR3, as DNA: TGTGCCAGTAGTGCCGGACGACAGGCCCCTAGGGCAGATACGCAGTATTTT. Translating it yields CASSAGRQAPRADTQYF. The chain uses TRBV19 and TRBJ2-3, with D maybe TRBD1 (6 bases). The V end lost 5 bases, the J end lost 4 bases, and 22 bases lay between the germline ends. CDR3 size: 17 residues. Germline values: CDR1 LNHDA, CDR2 SQIVND (reference sequence). Full variable domain (remainder filled in from reference TRBV19 and TRBJ2-3): DGGITQSPKYLFRKEGQNVTLSCEQNLNHDAMYWYRQDPGQGLRLIYYSQIVNDFQKGDIAEGYSVSREKKESFPLTVTSAQKNPTAFYLCASSAGRQAPRADTQYFGPGTRLTVL.

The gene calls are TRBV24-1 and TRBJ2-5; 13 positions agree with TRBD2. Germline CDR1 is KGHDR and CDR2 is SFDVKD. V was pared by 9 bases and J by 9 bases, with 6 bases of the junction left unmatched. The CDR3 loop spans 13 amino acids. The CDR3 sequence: CATALLAGGAQYF. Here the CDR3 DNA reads TGTGCCACCGCCCTACTAGCGGGAGGGGCCCAGTACTTC.

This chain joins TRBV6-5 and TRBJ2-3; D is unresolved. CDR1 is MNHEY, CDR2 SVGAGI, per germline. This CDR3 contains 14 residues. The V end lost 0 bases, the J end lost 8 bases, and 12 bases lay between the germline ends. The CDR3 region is CASSYSRQLLTQYF. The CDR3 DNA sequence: TGTGCCAGCAGTTACTCGAGGCAGCTCCTTACGCAGTATTTT.

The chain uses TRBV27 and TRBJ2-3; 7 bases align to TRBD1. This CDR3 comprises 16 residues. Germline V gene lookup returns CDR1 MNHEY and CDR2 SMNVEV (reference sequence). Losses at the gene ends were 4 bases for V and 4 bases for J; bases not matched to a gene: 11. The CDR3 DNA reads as TGTGCCAGCAGTTCAATCCGGGACAGCCAAGCAGATACGCAGTATTTT. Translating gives CASSSIRDSQADTQYF.

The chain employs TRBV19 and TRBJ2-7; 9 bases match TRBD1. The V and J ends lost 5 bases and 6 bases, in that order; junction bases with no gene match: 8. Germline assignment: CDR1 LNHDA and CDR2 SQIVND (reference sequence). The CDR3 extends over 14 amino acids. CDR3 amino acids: CASSPGQGWGEQYV. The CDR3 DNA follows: TGTGCCAGTAGTCCGGGACAGGGTTGGGGCGAGCAGTACGTC.

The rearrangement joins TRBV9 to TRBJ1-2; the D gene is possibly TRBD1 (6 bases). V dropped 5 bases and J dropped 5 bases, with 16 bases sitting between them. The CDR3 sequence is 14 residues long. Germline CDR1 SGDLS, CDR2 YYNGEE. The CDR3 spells CASSEGGKGYGYTF. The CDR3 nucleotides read TGTGCCAGCAGTGAGGGGGGGAAAGGGTATGGCTACACCTTC.

CDR3 amino acids: CASSPGQGATEQYF. The DNA for the CDR3 is TGTGCCAGCTCACCGGGACAGGGGGCGACAGAGCAGTACTTC. The V and J genes are TRBV18 and TRBJ2-7; 12 bases fit TRBD1. V lost 3 bases to trimming and J lost 7 bases; unmatched junction nucleotides: 4. Per germline, CDR1 KGHSH and CDR2 LQKENI. CDR3 size: 14 residues.